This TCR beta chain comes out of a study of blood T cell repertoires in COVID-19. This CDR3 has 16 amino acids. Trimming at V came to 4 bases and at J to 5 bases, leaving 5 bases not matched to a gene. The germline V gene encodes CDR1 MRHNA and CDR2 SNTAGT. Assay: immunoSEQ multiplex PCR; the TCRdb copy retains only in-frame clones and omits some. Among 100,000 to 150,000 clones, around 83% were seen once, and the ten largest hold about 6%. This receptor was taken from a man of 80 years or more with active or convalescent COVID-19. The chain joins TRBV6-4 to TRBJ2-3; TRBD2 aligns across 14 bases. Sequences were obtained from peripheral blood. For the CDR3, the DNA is TGTGCCAGCAGTGCCCGACTAGCGGGGGGGGTAGATACGCAGTATTTT. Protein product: CASSARLAGGVDTQYF.